Below, 9 T cell receptor beta chains from the same sample are listed, as sequenced in a study of cytomegalovirus exposure and HLA in healthy donors. Using immunoSEQ multiplex PCR, the repertoire was profiled, and TCRdb retains in-frame clones only, with some absent. The sample carries roughly 310,000 clones, roughly 87% recorded once. The specimen sequenced was PBMCs. These receptors all come from a man younger than 40 in good health and CMV-seronegative.

The chain joins TRBV5-1 to TRBJ1-2, with 7 bases identical to TRBD1. Looked up from germline, CDR1 is SGHRS and CDR2 is YFSETQ. The CDR3 is 14 amino acids. The V segment lost 4 bases and the J segment 4 bases; nucleotides outside the gene matches: 7. The CDR3 nucleotides are TGCGCCAGCAGCCTTCCGGGACAGTCCTATGGCTACACCTTC. Translated, it gives CASSLPGQSYGYTF.

The chain joins TRBV11-1 to TRBJ1-1; D possibly corresponds to TRBD1 (5 bases). This CDR3 is 14 amino acids long. V shed 6 bases and J shed 1 base, with 12 bases lying between them. CDR1 SGHAT and CDR2 FQDESV come from the germline V gene (reference sequence). The CDR3 reads CASSKRQQNTEAFF. CDR3 coding DNA: TGTGCCAGCAGTAAAAGACAGCAGAACACTGAAGCTTTCTTT.

This clone was seen a single time. The V and J genes are TRBV2 and TRBJ2-3; TRBD1 matches at 9 bases. Germline CDR1 SNHLY, CDR2 FYNNEI. Losses at the gene ends were 10 bases for V and 0 bases for J; bases not matched to a gene: 8. This CDR3 region has 15 residues. This chain's CDR3 is CATTGQGLSTDTQYF. The CDR3, as DNA: TGTGCCACCACCGGACAGGGGTTGAGCACAGATACGCAGTATTTT.

This clone has a handful of counts. The chain links TRBV19 to TRBJ2-7, with D tentatively TRBD2 (6 bases). The CDR3 contains 16 residues. V lost 3 bases and J lost 0, with 15 bases in between. The germline gives CDR1 LNHDA, CDR2 SQIVND (reference sequence). For the CDR3, the DNA is TGTGCCAGTAGTATGGGTGAGGGGACTGGCTCCTACGAGCAGTACTTC. Amino acids: CASSMGEGTGSYEQYF. The variable domain in full, completed from reference TRBV19 and TRBJ2-7, reads DGGITQSPKYLFRKEGQNVTLSCEQNLNHDAMYWYRQDPGQGLRLIYYSQIVNDFQKGDIAEGYSVSREKKESFPLTVTSAQKNPTAFYLCASSMGEGTGSYEQYFGPGTRLTVT.

J is TRBJ1-1 and V is TRBV6-5, with D unclear. The length of the CDR3 is 14 residues. V gave up 4 bases and J gave up 5 bases, with 14 bases separating them. Germline V gene data show CDR1 as MNHEY and CDR2 as SVGAGI. For the CDR3, the DNA is TGTGCCAGCAGTTCCGATAAGTGGCAGACTGAAGCTTTCTTT. Translated, it gives CASSSDKWQTEAFF.

V and J are TRBV27 and TRBJ2-7; 7 bases align to TRBD2. Germline CDR1 MNHEY, CDR2 SMNVEV (reference sequence). Trimming cost V 6 bases and J 0 bases; bases outside gene matches: 11. The CDR3 is made up of 16 amino acids. In DNA form, the CDR3 reads TGTGCCAGCAGGGACTTGGGGGGGGGAAGCTCCTACGAGCAGTACTTC. Protein sequence: CASRDLGGGSSYEQYF.

This clone appeared a single time. The chain combines TRBV5-6 with TRBJ2-7; no clear D. Germline V CDR1 and CDR2: SGHDT, YYEEEE. The length of the CDR3 is 13 residues. V was clipped by 0 bases and J by 3 bases, with 7 bases between them. CDR3 residues: CASSLEAFYEQYF. CDR3 coding DNA: TGTGCCAGCAGCTTGGAAGCGTTCTACGAGCAGTACTTC.

The chain is built from TRBV6-5 and TRBJ2-7, with D tentatively TRBD1 (6 bases). The CDR3 extends over 14 amino acids. V lost 0 bases, J lost 2 bases, and 8 bases lay in between. CDR1 and CDR2 from the germline V gene are MNHEY and SVGAGI. CDR3 sequence reads: CASSYSDRPYEQYF. The CDR3 DNA is TGTGCCAGCAGTTACTCGGACAGACCCTACGAGCAGTACTTC.

This chain connects TRBV7-9 to TRBJ1-2; D is undetermined. This CDR3 is 12 amino acids long. In germline, CDR1 is SEHNR, CDR2 FQNEAQ (reference sequence). V lost 8 bases and J 3 bases, leaving 10 bases between the germline ends. Written as DNA, the CDR3 is TGTGCCAGCCTTTCCGGAGACTATGGCTACACCTTC. Its translation is CASLSGDYGYTF.